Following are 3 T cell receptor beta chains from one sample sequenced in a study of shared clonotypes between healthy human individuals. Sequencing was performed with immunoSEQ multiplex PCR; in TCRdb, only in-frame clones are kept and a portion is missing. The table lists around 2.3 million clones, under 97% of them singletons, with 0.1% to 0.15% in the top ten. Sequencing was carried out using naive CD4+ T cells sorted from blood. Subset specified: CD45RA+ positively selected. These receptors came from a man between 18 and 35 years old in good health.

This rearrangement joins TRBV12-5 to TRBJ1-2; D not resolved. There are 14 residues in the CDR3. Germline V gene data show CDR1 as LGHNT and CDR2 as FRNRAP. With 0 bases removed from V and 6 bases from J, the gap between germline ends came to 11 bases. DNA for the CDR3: TGTGCTAGTGGTTTGGTCCCCCAGGCTCATGGCTACACCTTC. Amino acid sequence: CASGLVPQAHGYTF. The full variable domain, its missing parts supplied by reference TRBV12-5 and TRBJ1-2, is DARVTQTPRHKVTEMGQEVTMRCQPILGHNTVFWYRQTMMQGLELLAYFRNRAPLDDSGMPKDRFSAEMPDATLATLKIQPSEPRDSAVYFCASGLVPQAHGYTFGSGTRLTVV.

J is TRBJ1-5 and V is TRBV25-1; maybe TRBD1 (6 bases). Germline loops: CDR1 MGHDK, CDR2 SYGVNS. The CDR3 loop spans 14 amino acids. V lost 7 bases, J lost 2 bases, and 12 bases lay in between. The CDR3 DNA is TGTGCCAGCACTCCGGACAGTCGCAATCAGCCCCAGCATTTT. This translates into CASTPDSRNQPQHF.

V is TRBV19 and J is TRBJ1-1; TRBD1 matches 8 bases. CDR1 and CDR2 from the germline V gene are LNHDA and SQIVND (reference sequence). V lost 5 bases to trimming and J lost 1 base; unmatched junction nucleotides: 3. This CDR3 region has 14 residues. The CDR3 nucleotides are TGTGCCAGTAGTCCCCAGGGGGCGAACACTGAAGCTTTCTTT. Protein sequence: CASSPQGANTEAFF. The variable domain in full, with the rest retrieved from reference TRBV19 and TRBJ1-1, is DGGITQSPKYLFRKEGQNVTLSCEQNLNHDAMYWYRQDPGQGLRLIYYSQIVNDFQKGDIAEGYSVSREKKESFPLTVTSAQKNPTAFYLCASSPQGANTEAFFGQGTRLTVV.